Following are 31 T cell receptor beta chains from one sample sequenced in a study of technical replicates of blood from a handful of donors. Clones were sequenced by immunoSEQ multiplex PCR, and TCRdb holds only the in-frame ones, with some missing. Here the sample spans about 80,000 clones, roughly 98% being singletons. The specimen was T cells isolated from PBMCs. The receptors come from a human donor in good health.

The rearrangement joins TRBV2 to TRBJ1-5; D remains unclear. This CDR3 spans 12 amino acids. Germline lookup yields CDR1 SNHLY and CDR2 FYNNEI. V gave up 4 bases and J gave up 4 bases, with 5 bases separating them. The CDR3 here is CASSGGNQPQHF. As DNA, the CDR3 is TGTGCCAGCAGTGGAGGGAATCAGCCCCAGCATTTT.

The chain combines TRBV19 with TRBJ2-7, with D possibly being TRBD2 (6 bases). The ends were cut back, 3 bases at V and 3 bases at J, with 12 bases in the middle. The CDR3 sequence is 14 residues long. Per germline, CDR1 LNHDA and CDR2 SQIVND (reference sequence). Written as DNA, the CDR3 is TGTGCCAGTAGTATCCGGGACTCAGACTACGAGCAGTACTTC. Protein: CASSIRDSDYEQYF.

V and J are TRBV2 and TRBJ1-2; 9 nucleotides match TRBD1. CDR3 size: 14 residues. V was clipped by 1 base and J by 8 bases; unmatched bases: 5. From germline, CDR1 is SNHLY and CDR2 FYNNEI. This CDR3 reads CASSEEWTGDGYTF. The CDR3 DNA reads as TGTGCCAGCAGTGAAGAGTGGACAGGGGACGGCTACACCTTC.

V and J are TRBV29-1 and TRBJ2-5; no firm D call. V gave up 3 bases and J gave up 1 base, with 6 bases separating them. This CDR3 contains 12 residues. Germline CDR1 is SQVTM and CDR2 is ANQGSEA. The CDR3 protein is CSVEYSQETQYF. The CDR3 DNA sequence: TGCAGCGTTGAGTACAGCCAAGAGACCCAGTACTTC.

V gene TRBV9 combines with J gene TRBJ2-1; TRBD2 matches at 11 bases. The V gene end was trimmed by 6 bases and the J gene end by 10 bases; junction bases not matched to a gene: 12. The V gene's germline CDR1 is SGDLS and CDR2 YYNGEE. The CDR3 runs 15 residues. CDR3 sequence reads: CASTTISGGASEQFF. The CDR3 nucleotides read TGTGCCAGCACCACAATTAGCGGGGGGGCATCGGAGCAGTTCTTC.

This rearrangement joins TRBV6-4 to TRBJ1-2; TRBD1 matches 9 bases. The junction had 3 bases not matched to a gene; V was cut back by 7 bases and J by 6 bases. The germline V gene encodes CDR1 MRHNA and CDR2 SNTAGT. The CDR3 covers 12 residues. The CDR3 nucleotides read TGTGCCAGCAACACAGGGGGCAATGGCTACACCTTC. Encoded protein: CASNTGGNGYTF.

The chain carries TRBV27 and TRBJ2-1; no firm D call. Trimming shortened V by 0 bases and J by 8 bases, and 11 bases separated the two germline ends. Per germline, CDR1 MNHEY and CDR2 SMNVEV (reference sequence). CDR3 length: 14 residues. This chain's CDR3 is CASSLSPRYDEQFF. In DNA form, the CDR3 reads TGTGCCAGCAGTTTATCGCCTAGATACGATGAGCAGTTCTTC.

V gene TRBV5-8 combines with J gene TRBJ2-7; TRBD1 is a possible D gene (5 bases). CDR1 is SGHTS and CDR2 is YDEGEE in the germline V gene. The V end lost 5 bases, the J end lost 0 bases, and 12 bases lay between the germline ends. This CDR3 is built from 14 residues. Written as DNA, the CDR3 is TGTGCCAGCAGGAAGCACAGGTCCTCCTACGAGCAGTACTTC. Translated, it gives CASRKHRSSYEQYF.

The CDR3 reads CASRQHDATRKEQYF. CDR3 nucleotide sequence: TGTGCCAGCAGACAACACGACGCGACTAGAAAAGAGCAGTACTTC. The chain carries TRBV28 and TRBJ2-7; D is possibly TRBD2 (6 bases). This CDR3 is built from 15 residues. In germline, CDR1 is MDHEN, CDR2 SYDVKM. V was clipped by 6 bases and J by 7 bases, with 22 bases between them.

The chain recombines TRBV7-9 with TRBJ2-5; D might be TRBD2 (7 bases). Germline-derived CDR1 and CDR2 are SEHNR and FQNEAQ (reference sequence). This CDR3 contains 15 residues. V lost 1 base, J lost 5 bases, and 14 bases lay in between. CDR3 loop: CASSLVRGTRETQYF. The CDR3 DNA sequence: TGTGCCAGCAGCTTAGTGCGGGGGACAAGGGAGACCCAGTACTTC.

The chain carries TRBV11-2 and TRBJ2-1, with 11 bases identical to TRBD1. CDR1 is SGHAT, CDR2 FQNNGV, per germline. The V segment lost 5 bases and the J segment 7 bases; nucleotides outside the gene matches: 1. This CDR3 contains 13 residues. The CDR3 reads CASSGTGGNEQFF. The CDR3 nucleotides are TGTGCCAGCAGCGGGACAGGGGGGAATGAGCAGTTCTTC.

V and J are TRBV27 and TRBJ1-1; D might be TRBD1 (5 bases). The ends were cut back, 5 bases at V and 9 bases at J, with 16 bases in the middle. CDR1 is MNHEY, CDR2 SMNVEV, per germline (reference sequence). The CDR3 sequence is 13 residues long. DNA of the CDR3: TGTGCCAGCAGTACCGTTAGGGGTTACCAAGCTTTCTTT. Its protein product is CASSTVRGYQAFF.

V usage is TRBV7-9 and J usage is TRBJ2-1, with 9 bases lining up with TRBD2. V lost 3 bases, J lost 5 bases, and 2 bases stayed unmatched. Germline V gene sequence: CDR1 SEHNR, CDR2 FQNEAQ (reference sequence). The CDR3 consists of 14 residues. CDR3 sequence (DNA): TGTGCCAGCAGCTTGGGACTAGCCAACAATGAGCAGTTCTTC. It translates to CASSLGLANNEQFF.

The V call is TRBV6-5, the J call TRBJ1-4; 8 nucleotides match TRBD1. The CDR3 contains 14 residues. With V trimmed by 6 bases and J by 6 bases, 6 bases remained unmatched. The germline V gene has CDR1 MNHEY and CDR2 SVGAGI. The chain's CDR3 is CASSDDRGYEKLFF. The CDR3 nucleotides read TGTGCCAGCAGCGATGACAGGGGTTATGAAAAACTGTTTTTT.

The genes are TRBV28 and TRBJ2-5; 7 bases match TRBD2. CDR3 length: 14 residues. V lost 8 bases and J lost 0; bases outside the gene matches: 6. The germline V gene has CDR1 MDHEN and CDR2 SYDVKM. The CDR3 nucleotides are TGTGCCAGCGCGACGGGGGGAAACCAAGAGACCCAGTACTTC. Translating gives CASATGGNQETQYF.

This chain joins TRBV28 and TRBJ2-7; D ambiguous. From germline, CDR1 is MDHEN and CDR2 SYDVKM. This CDR3 contains 16 residues. The germline V and J ends were trimmed by 1 base and 2 bases, with 15 bases remaining between them. Written as DNA, the CDR3 is TGTGCCAGCAGTTTATTTCTGGGCCCAGCCACCTACGAGCAGTACTTC. Translation gives CASSLFLGPATYEQYF.

This chain links TRBV2 with TRBJ2-5; 8 bases are a match to TRBD1. CDR1 is SNHLY and CDR2 is FYNNEI in the germline V gene. The CDR3 spans 15 residues. J was trimmed by 5 bases and V by 3 bases; bases with no gene match: 8. The CDR3 nucleotides read TGTGCCAGCAGTGAGTACGGACAGGGTGGGGAGACCCAGTACTTC. Encoded protein: CASSEYGQGGETQYF.

The chain joins TRBV15 to TRBJ1-5; unclear D gene. The length of the CDR3 is 15 residues. The V end was cut by 5 bases, the J end by 0 bases, with 11 bases between. Germline V lookup: CDR1 LNHNV, CDR2 YYDKDF (reference sequence). The CDR3 bases are TGTGCCACCAGCTTCTATCGGGATAGCAATCAGCCCCAGCATTTT. It encodes CATSFYRDSNQPQHF.

This rearrangement joins TRBV29-1 to TRBJ2-2; TRBD2 agrees at 8 bases. From germline, CDR1 is SQVTM and CDR2 ANQGSEA. J was trimmed by 0 bases and V by 4 bases; bases with no gene match: 7. The CDR3 totals 16 residues. As DNA, the CDR3 is TGCAGCGTTGTCCGGGGGGGTGGCGCGAACACCGGGGAGCTGTTTTTT. Translating it yields CSVVRGGGANTGELFF.

This clone has just one count. The chain carries TRBV2 and TRBJ2-2; 10 bases are a match to TRBD2. The V gene end was trimmed by 4 bases and the J gene end by 6 bases; junction bases not matched to a gene: 5. There are 15 residues in the CDR3. The germline V gene has CDR1 SNHLY and CDR2 FYNNEI. CDR3 DNA: TGTGCCAGCAGTGTAAGCGGGGGGGCCTCCGGGGAGCTGTTTTTT. Translated, it gives CASSVSGGASGELFF.

The chain has TRBV18 and TRBJ1-1; D is ambiguous. Germline lookup yields CDR1 KGHSH and CDR2 LQKENI. CDR3 length: 15 amino acids. The germline V and J ends were trimmed by 6 bases and 0 bases, with 14 bases remaining between them. CDR3 in DNA: TGTGCCAGCTCCGGTGACGGTACTATGAACACTGAAGCTTTCTTT. Translation: CASSGDGTMNTEAFF.

The chain links TRBV7-6 to TRBJ2-7, with a weak D call TRBD1 (6 bases). The CDR3 extends over 13 amino acids. Germline V lookup: CDR1 SGHVS, CDR2 FNYEAQ. Trimming cost V 11 bases and J 0 bases, with 14 bases left between them. The DNA for the CDR3 is TGTGCCTCCGGGGACACCGTCTCCTACGAGCAGTACTTC. Amino acid sequence: CASGDTVSYEQYF. The complete variable domain, with remaining parts taken from reference TRBV7-6 and TRBJ2-7, reads GAGVSQSPRYKVTKRGQDVALRCDPISGHVSLYWYRQALGQGPEFLTYFNYEAQQDKSGLPNDRFSAERPEGSISTLTIQRTEQRDSAMYRCASGDTVSYEQYFGPGTRLTVT.

This chain connects TRBV6-5 to TRBJ2-3; the match to TRBD2 covers 7 bases. The length of the CDR3 is 14 residues. The ends lost 2 bases at V and 2 bases at J; junction bases unmatched: 1. Germline CDR1 and CDR2: MNHEY and SVGAGI. The CDR3: CASSYRGVTDTQYF. CDR3 nucleotide sequence: TGTGCCAGCAGTTACCGGGGGGTCACAGATACGCAGTATTTT.

This chain joins TRBV4-1 and TRBJ2-2; perhaps TRBD2 as D (6 bases). V shed 0 bases and J shed 6 bases, with 14 bases lying between them. There are 16 residues in the CDR3. Per the germline V gene, CDR1 is MGHRA and CDR2 is YSYEKL. The CDR3 bases are TGCGCCAGCAGCCAAGATAGCCAGGGAGGAGCCGGGGAGCTGTTTTTT. Encoded protein: CASSQDSQGGAGELFF.

This chain links TRBV4-1 with TRBJ1-4; TRBD1 agrees at 9 bases. After removal of 2 bases from V and 8 bases from J, the junction contained 3 bases not matched to a gene. Per germline, CDR1 MGHRA and CDR2 YSYEKL. The CDR3 has 14 amino acids. The CDR3 is CASSQTGGKEKLFF. Here the CDR3 DNA reads TGCGCCAGCAGCCAAACAGGGGGCAAGGAAAAACTGTTTTTT.

The V and J genes are TRBV5-1 and TRBJ1-1; D may be TRBD1 (6 bases). Trimming removed 3 bases from V and 1 base from J, with 16 bases in between. The CDR3 is made up of 16 amino acids. The germline V gene has CDR1 SGHRS and CDR2 YFSETQ. CDR3 nucleotides: TGCGCCAGCAGCTGGGAACAGGACAGACCGAACACTGAAGCTTTCTTT. Residues: CASSWEQDRPNTEAFF.

The rearrangement joins TRBV7-9 to TRBJ1-3; D unclear. Germline assignment: CDR1 SEHNR and CDR2 FQNEAQ (reference sequence). The CDR3 spans 16 residues. The ends were cut back, 3 bases at V and 4 bases at J, with 16 bases in the middle. The CDR3 here is CASSLAGSVGGNTIYF. The CDR3 DNA reads as TGTGCCAGCAGCTTGGCGGGTTCGGTGGGAGGAAACACCATATATTTT.

The chain recombines TRBV29-1 with TRBJ2-7, with D unclear. V lost 3 bases to trimming and J lost 2 bases, with 11 bases between them. Germline CDR1 and CDR2: SQVTM and ANQGSEA. This CDR3 contains 13 residues. The CDR3 loop is CSVDRQVAYEQYF. CDR3 coding DNA: TGCAGCGTTGACCGGCAGGTCGCCTACGAGCAGTACTTC.

J is TRBJ1-5 and V is TRBV7-9; the D gene is possibly TRBD1 (5 bases). The CDR3 sequence is 13 residues long. V shed 5 bases and J shed 7 bases, with 12 bases lying between them. The germline CDR1 and CDR2 sequences are SEHNR and FQNEAQ (reference sequence). The chain's CDR3 is CASSPQGSQPQHF. The CDR3 bases are TGTGCCAGCAGCCCCCAGGGTTCCCAGCCCCAGCATTTT.

The genes are TRBV4-1 and TRBJ2-1, with 8 bases fitting TRBD2. The CDR3 is made up of 18 amino acids. V shed 1 base, J shed 3 bases, and the junction held 11 bases outside the gene matches. Germline CDR1 and CDR2: MGHRA and YSYEKL. The DNA of the CDR3 is TGCGCCAGCAGCCAAGGCCCACCCCTGGCGGGGGGCTACAATGAGCAGTTCTTC. It specifies CASSQGPPLAGGYNEQFF.

This clone was seen once. The rearrangement links TRBV6-5 to TRBJ2-1, with D possibly being TRBD2 (7 bases). The V gene lost 6 bases and the J gene lost 4 bases, with 13 bases spanning the gap. Germline V CDR1 and CDR2: MNHEY, SVGAGI. CDR3 length equals 14 residues. CDR3 in amino acids: CASRWTRGYNEQFF. CDR3 bases: TGTGCCAGCAGGTGGACTAGGGGGTACAATGAGCAGTTCTTC.